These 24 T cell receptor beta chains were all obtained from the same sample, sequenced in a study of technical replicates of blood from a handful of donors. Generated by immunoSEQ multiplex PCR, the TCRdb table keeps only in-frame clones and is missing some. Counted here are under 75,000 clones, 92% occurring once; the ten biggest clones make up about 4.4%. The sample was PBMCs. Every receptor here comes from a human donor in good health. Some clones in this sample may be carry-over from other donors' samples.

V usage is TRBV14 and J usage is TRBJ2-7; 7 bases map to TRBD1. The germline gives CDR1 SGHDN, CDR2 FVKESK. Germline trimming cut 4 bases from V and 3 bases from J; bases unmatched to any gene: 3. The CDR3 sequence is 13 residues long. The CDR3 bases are TGTGCCAGCAGCCGGACAGGTCTCTACGAGCAGTACTTC. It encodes CASSRTGLYEQYF.

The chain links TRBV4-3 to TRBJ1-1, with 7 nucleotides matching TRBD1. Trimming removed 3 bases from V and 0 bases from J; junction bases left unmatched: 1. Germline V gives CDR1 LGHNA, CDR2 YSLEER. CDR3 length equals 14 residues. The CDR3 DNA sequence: TGCGCCAGCAGCCAGGGGACAGTGAACACTGAAGCTTTCTTT. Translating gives CASSQGTVNTEAFF.

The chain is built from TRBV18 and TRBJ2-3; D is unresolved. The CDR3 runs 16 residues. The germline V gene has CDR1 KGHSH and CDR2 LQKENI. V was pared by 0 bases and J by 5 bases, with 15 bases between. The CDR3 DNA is TGTGCCAGCTCACCACCGCCGACTCTTGCGAAAGATACGCAGTATTTT. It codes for CASSPPPTLAKDTQYF. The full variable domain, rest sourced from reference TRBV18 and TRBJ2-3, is NAGVMQNPRHLVRRRGQEARLRCSPMKGHSHVYWYRQLPEEGLKFMVYLQKENIIDESGMPKERFSAEFPKEGPSILRIQQVVRGDSAAYFCASSPPPTLAKDTQYFGPGTRLTVL.

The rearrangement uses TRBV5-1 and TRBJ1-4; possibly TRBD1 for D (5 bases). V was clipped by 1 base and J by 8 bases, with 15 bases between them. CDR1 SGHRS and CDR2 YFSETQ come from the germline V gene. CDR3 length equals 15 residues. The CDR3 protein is CASSLQPDWGEKLFF. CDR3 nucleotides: TGCGCCAGCAGCTTGCAACCCGACTGGGGCGAAAAACTGTTTTTT.

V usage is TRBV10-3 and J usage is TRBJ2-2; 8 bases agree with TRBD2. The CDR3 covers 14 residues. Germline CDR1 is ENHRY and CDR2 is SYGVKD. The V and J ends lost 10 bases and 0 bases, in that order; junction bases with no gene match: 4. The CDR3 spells CATGGLANTGELFF. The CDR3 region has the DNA TGTGCCACGGGGGGGTTAGCGAACACCGGGGAGCTGTTTTTT.

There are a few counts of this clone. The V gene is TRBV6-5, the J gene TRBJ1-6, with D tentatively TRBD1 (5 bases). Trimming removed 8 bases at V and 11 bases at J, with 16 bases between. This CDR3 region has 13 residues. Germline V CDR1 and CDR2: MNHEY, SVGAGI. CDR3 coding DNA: TGTGCCAGCCGTAGGGGTCCGCTTACACCCCTCCACTTT. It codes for CASRRGPLTPLHF.

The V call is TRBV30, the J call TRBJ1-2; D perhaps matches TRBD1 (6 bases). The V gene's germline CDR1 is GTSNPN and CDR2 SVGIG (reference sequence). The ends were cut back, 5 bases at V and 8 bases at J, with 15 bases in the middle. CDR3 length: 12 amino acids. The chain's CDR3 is CAWSTGPRGYTF. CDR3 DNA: TGTGCCTGGTCTACAGGGCCCAGGGGCTACACCTTC. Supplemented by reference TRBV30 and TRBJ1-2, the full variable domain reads SQTIHQWPATLVQPVGSPLSLECTVEGTSNPNLYWYRQAAGRGLQLLFYSVGIGQISSEVPQNLSASRPQDRQFILSSKKLLLSDSGFYLCAWSTGPRGYTFGSGTRLTVV.

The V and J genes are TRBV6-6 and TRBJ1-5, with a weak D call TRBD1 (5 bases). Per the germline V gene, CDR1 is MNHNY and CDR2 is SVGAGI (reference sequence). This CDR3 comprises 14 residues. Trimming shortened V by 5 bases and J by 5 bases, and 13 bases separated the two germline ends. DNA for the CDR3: TGTGCCAGCAGTCGAACGGGGGGAGATCAGCCCCAGCATTTT. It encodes CASSRTGGDQPQHF.

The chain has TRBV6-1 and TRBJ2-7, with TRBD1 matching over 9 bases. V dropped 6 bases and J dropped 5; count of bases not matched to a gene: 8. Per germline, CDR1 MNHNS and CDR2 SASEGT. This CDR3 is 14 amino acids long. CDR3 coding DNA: TGTGCCAGCAGGGGGGGGGACAGGGTGAACGAGCAGTACTTC. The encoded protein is CASRGGDRVNEQYF.

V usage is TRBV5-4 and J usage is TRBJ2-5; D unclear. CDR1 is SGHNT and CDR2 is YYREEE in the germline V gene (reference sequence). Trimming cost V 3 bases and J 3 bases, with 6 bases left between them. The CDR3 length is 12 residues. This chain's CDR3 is CASSSKKETQYF. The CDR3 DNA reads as TGTGCCAGCAGCTCAAAAAAAGAGACCCAGTACTTC.

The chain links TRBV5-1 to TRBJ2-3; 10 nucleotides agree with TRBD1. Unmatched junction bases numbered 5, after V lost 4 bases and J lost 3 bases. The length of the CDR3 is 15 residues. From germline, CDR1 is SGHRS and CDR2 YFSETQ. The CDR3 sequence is CASSQTGGATDTQYF. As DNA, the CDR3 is TGCGCCAGCAGCCAGACAGGGGGCGCGACAGATACGCAGTATTTT.

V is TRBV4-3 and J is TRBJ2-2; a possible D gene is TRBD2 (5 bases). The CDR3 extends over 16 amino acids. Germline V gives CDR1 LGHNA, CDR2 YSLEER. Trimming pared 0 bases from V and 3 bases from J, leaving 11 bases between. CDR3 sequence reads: CASSQDEGFDTGELFF. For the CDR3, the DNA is TGCGCCAGCAGCCAAGATGAGGGTTTTGACACCGGGGAGCTGTTTTTT.

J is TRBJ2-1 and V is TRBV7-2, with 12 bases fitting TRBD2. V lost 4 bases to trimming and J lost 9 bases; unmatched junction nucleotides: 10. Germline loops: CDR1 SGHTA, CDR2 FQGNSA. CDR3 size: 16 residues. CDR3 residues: CASSSVWLLAGGEQFF. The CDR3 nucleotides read TGTGCCAGCAGCTCAGTTTGGTTACTAGCGGGAGGTGAGCAGTTCTTC.

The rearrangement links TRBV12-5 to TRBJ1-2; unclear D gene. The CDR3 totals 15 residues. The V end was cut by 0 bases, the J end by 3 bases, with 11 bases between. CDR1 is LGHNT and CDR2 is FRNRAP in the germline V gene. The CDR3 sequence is CASGLVAGVHYGYTF. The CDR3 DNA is TGTGCTAGTGGTTTGGTAGCCGGGGTGCACTATGGCTACACCTTC.

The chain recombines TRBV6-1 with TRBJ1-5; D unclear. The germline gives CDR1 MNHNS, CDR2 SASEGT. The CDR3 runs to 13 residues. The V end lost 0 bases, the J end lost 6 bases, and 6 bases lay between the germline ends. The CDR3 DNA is TGTGCCAGCAGTGAAGCCTATGGTCAGCCCCAGCATTTT. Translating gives CASSEAYGQPQHF.

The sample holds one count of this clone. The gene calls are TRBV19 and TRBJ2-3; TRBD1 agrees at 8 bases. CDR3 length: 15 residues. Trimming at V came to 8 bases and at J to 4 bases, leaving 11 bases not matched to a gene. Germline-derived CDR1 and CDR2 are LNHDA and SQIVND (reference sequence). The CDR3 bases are TGTGCCAGTGAGGGGACCAGGGGGCTGTCAGATACGCAGTATTTT. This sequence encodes CASEGTRGLSDTQYF.

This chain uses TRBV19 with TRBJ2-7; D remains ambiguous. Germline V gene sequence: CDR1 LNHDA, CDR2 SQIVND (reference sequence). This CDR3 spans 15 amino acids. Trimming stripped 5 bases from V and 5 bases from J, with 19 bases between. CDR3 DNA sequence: TGTGCCAGTAGTCAGGTCGGCCCCAACCGACACGAGCAGTACTTC. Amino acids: CASSQVGPNRHEQYF.

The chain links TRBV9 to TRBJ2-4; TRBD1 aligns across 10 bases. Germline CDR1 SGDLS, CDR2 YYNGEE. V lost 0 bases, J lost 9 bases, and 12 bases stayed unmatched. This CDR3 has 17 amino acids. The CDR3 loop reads CASSVAGTGAVESIQYF. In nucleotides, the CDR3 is TGTGCCAGCAGCGTAGCGGGGACAGGGGCCGTGGAGAGCATTCAGTACTTC.

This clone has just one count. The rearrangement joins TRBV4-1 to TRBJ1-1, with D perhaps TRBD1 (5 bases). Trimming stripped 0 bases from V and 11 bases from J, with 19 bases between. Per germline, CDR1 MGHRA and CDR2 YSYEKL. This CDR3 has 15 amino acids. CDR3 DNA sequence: TGCGCCAGCAGCCAAGAATGGGCAGTGGCAGGGAGGGCTTTCTTT. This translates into CASSQEWAVAGRAFF.

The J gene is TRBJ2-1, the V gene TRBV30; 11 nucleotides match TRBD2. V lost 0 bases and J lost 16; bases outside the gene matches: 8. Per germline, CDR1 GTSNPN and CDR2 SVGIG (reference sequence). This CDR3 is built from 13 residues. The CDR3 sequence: CAWSVQASGRKFF. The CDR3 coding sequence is TGTGCCTGGAGTGTACAGGCTAGCGGGAGGAAATTCTTC.

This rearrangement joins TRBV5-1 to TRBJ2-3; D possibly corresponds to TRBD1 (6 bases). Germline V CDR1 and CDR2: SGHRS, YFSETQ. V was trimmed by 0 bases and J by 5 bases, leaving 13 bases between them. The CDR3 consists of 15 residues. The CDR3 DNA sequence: TGCGCCAGCAGCTTGGGAACCACACAGGGAGATACGCAGTATTTT. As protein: CASSLGTTQGDTQYF.

The CDR3 DNA reads TGTGCCAGCAGCCCGAGGGCGAGCTATGGCTACACCTTC. This sequence encodes CASSPRASYGYTF. This chain connects TRBV5-4 to TRBJ1-2; D is undetermined. Germline CDR1 is SGHNT and CDR2 is YYREEE (reference sequence). V lost 4 bases, J lost 4 bases, and 11 bases lay in between. The CDR3 has 13 amino acids.

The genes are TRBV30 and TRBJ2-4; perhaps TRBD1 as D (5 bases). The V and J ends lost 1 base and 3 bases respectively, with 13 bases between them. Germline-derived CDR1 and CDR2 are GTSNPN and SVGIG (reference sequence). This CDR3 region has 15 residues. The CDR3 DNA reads TGTGCCTGGAGTGCCTCCAGGGTTGGCAAAAACATTCAGTACTTC. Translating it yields CAWSASRVGKNIQYF.

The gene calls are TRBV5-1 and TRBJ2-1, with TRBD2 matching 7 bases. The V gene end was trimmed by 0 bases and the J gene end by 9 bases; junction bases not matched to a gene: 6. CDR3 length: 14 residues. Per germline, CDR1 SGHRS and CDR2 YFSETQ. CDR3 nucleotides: TGCGCCAGCAGCTTGGAGGCACCTAGCGGTGAGCAGTTCTTC. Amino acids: CASSLEAPSGEQFF. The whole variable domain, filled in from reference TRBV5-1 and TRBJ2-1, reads KAGVTQTPRYLIKTRGQQVTLSCSPISGHRSVSWYQQTPGQGLQFLFEYFSETQRNKGNFPGRFSGRQFSNSRSEMNVSTLELGDSALYLCASSLEAPSGEQFFGPGTRLTVL.